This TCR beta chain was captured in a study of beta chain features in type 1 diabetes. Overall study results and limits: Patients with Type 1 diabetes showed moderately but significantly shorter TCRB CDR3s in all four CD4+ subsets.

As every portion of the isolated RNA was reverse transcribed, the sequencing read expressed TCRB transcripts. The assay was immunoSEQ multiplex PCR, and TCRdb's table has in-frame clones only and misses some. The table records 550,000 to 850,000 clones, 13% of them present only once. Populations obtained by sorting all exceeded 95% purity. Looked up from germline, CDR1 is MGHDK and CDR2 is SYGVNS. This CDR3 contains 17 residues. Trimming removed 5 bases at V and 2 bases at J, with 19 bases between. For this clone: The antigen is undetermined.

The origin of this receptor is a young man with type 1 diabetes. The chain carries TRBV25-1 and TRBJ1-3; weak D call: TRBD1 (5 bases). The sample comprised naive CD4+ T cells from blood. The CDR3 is CASSPWASTVTGNTIYF. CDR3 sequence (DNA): TGTGCCAGCAGTCCGTGGGCCTCGACAGTAACTGGAAACACCATATATTTT.